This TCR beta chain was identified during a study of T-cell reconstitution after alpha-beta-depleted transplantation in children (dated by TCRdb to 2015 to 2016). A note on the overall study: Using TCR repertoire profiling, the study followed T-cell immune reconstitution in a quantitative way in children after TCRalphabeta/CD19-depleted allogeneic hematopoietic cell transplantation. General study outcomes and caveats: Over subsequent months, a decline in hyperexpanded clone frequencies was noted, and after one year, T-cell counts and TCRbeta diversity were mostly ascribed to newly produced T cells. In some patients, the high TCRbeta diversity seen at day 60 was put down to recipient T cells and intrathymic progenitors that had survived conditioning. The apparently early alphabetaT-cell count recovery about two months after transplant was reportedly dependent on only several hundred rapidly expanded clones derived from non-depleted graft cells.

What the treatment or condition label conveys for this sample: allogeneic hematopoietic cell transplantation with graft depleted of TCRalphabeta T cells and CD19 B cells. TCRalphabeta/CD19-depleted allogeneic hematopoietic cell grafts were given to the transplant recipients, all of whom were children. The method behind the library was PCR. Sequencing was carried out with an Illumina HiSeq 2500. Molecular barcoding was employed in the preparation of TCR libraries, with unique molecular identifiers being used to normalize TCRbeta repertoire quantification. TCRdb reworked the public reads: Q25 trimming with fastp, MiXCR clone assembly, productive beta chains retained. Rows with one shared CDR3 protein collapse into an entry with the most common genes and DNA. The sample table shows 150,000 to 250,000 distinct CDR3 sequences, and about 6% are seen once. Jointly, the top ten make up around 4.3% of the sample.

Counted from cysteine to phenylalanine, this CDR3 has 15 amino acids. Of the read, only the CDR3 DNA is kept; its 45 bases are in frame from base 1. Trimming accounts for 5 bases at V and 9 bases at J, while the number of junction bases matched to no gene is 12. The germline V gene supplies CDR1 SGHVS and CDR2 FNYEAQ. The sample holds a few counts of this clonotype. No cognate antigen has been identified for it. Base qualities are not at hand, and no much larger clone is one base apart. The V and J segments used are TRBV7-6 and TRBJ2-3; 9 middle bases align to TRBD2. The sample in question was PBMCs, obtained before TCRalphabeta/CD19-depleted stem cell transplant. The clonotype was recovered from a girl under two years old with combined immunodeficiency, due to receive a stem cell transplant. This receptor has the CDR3 CASSPGEAGGTTQYF. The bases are TGTGCCAGCAGCCCCGGAGAAGCGGGGGGAACCACGCAGTATTTT.